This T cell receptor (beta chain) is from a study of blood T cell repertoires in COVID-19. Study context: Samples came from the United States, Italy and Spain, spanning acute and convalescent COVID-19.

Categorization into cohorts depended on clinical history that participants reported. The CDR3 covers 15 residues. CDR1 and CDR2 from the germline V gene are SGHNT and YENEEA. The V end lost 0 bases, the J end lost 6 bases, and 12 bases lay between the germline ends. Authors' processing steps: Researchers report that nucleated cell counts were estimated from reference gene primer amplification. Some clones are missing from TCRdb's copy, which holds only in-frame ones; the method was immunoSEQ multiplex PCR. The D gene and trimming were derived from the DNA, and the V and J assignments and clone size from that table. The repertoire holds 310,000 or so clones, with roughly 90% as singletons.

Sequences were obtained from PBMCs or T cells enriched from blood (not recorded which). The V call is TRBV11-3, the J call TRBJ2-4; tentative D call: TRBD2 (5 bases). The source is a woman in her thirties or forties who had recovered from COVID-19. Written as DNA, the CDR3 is TGTGCCAGCAGCTTAGAAGCGGACGCGGTAAACATTCAGTACTTC. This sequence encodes CASSLEADAVNIQYF.